This T cell receptor beta chain is drawn from a study of blood T cell repertoires in COVID-19. Study as a whole: The cDNA or gDNA used as material had been derived from T cells, B-cell-depleted T cells, or PBMCs.

Cohorts were assigned according to the clinical history that participants reported. Exposed participants encountered a COVID-19 case during the 2 weeks preceding study entry. Per the original methods: Amplification from reference gene primers served as the basis for estimated nucleated cell counts. Some clones are missing from TCRdb's copy, which holds only in-frame ones; the method was immunoSEQ multiplex PCR. D and trimming were read from the DNA, whereas the V and J calls and clone size are those reported in that table. The sample contains hundreds of thousands of clones, roughly 88% of which appear only once. V lost 5 bases, J lost 7 bases, and 23 bases lay in between. CDR3 length equals 16 residues. In germline, CDR1 is MNHEY, CDR2 SVGEGT.

This chain links TRBV6-2 or TRBV6-3 with TRBJ1-2; perhaps TRBD1 as D (6 bases). The source is a woman between 18 and 29 years old who had been exposed to COVID-19. The specimen was PBMCs or T cells enriched from blood (not recorded which). The CDR3 loop is CASSPTFGGTGIGYTF. The CDR3 nucleotides read TGTGCCAGCAGTCCCACCTTCGGCGGTACAGGGATTGGCTACACCTTC.